What follows are 19 T cell receptor beta chains derived from one specimen sequenced in a study of T cells in localized non-small cell lung cancer. Some clones are missing from TCRdb's copy, which holds only in-frame ones; the method was immunoSEQ multiplex PCR. The data show around 130,000 clones, about 90% seen once. The material sequenced was peripheral blood, taken before any cancer treatment. Receptors were obtained from a female donor older than 55 with stage I lung adenocarcinoma.

V gene TRBV19 combines with J gene TRBJ2-3; 14 bases match TRBD2. The length of the CDR3 is 16 residues. V lost 3 bases, J lost 2 bases, and 1 base stayed unmatched. Germline lookup yields CDR1 LNHDA and CDR2 SQIVND (reference sequence). The CDR3 spells CASSMGLAGVTDTQYF. The CDR3 coding sequence is TGTGCCAGTAGTATGGGACTAGCGGGAGTCACAGATACGCAGTATTTT.

This chain joins TRBV7-8 and TRBJ2-5; D gene ambiguous. V lost 5 bases, J lost 5 bases, and 12 bases lay in between. CDR1 is SGHVS and CDR2 is FQNEAQ in the germline V gene. This CDR3 is 13 amino acids long. The CDR3 coding sequence is TGTGCCAGCAGCATAGGATTGGGTGAGACCCAGTACTTC. It translates to CASSIGLGETQYF.

The gene calls are TRBV2 and TRBJ2-3; 8 nucleotides align to TRBD2. The ends lost 8 bases at V and 5 bases at J; junction bases unmatched: 12. From germline, CDR1 is SNHLY and CDR2 FYNNEI. The CDR3 loop spans 15 amino acids. The CDR3 is CASRKSGSSVDTQYF. In nucleotides, the CDR3 is TGTGCCAGCCGTAAAAGCGGGAGCAGTGTAGATACGCAGTATTTT.

The chain combines TRBV19 with TRBJ1-4, with 7 bases identical to TRBD1. Germline V lookup: CDR1 LNHDA, CDR2 SQIVND (reference sequence). J was trimmed by 8 bases and V by 5 bases; bases with no gene match: 14. The CDR3 has 16 residues. CDR3 coding DNA: TGTGCCAGTAGTGACCTCGACAGGGTTCGCGGGGAAAAACTGTTTTTT. Translating gives CASSDLDRVRGEKLFF.

This chain joins TRBV10-3 and TRBJ1-2, with D perhaps matching TRBD1 (6 bases). The CDR3 spans 14 residues. Per germline, CDR1 ENHRY and CDR2 SYGVKD. Trimming left V 6 bases short and J 1 base short, with 12 bases between. CDR3 sequence (DNA): TGTGCCATCAGCGCGGACAGTGGTAACTATGGCTACACCTTC. Translation: CAISADSGNYGYTF.

The rearrangement links TRBV6-5 to TRBJ2-7, with D unresolved. The CDR3 runs 15 residues. V lost 0 bases and J lost 2, with 11 bases in between. Germline V CDR1 and CDR2: MNHEY, SVGAGI. The CDR3 nucleotides read TGTGCCAGCAGTTACTCTGGCGGATTAACCTACGAGCAGTACTTC. It encodes CASSYSGGLTYEQYF.

V usage is TRBV18 and J usage is TRBJ2-5; D call uncertain. The CDR3 sequence is 15 residues long. Germline lookup yields CDR1 KGHSH and CDR2 LQKENI. V shed 1 base and J shed 2 bases, with 11 bases lying between them. CDR3 residues: CASSPRLGTQETQYF. The DNA of the CDR3 is TGTGCCAGCTCACCACGGCTGGGTACACAAGAGACCCAGTACTTC. Full variable domain (remainder filled in from reference TRBV18 and TRBJ2-5): NAGVMQNPRHLVRRRGQEARLRCSPMKGHSHVYWYRQLPEEGLKFMVYLQKENIIDESGMPKERFSAEFPKEGPSILRIQQVVRGDSAAYFCASSPRLGTQETQYFGPGTRLLVL.

The genes are TRBV6-1 and TRBJ2-7; D uncertain. CDR1 is MNHNS and CDR2 is SASEGT in the germline V gene. The CDR3 is made up of 14 amino acids. V lost 11 bases to trimming and J lost 0 bases, with 17 bases between them. CDR3 sequence: CAVQKGTVSYEQYF. CDR3 sequence (DNA): TGTGCCGTCCAGAAAGGCACAGTCTCCTACGAGCAGTACTTC.

This chain joins TRBV2 and TRBJ2-5; the D is unclear. Between the trimmed V and J ends, which lost 6 bases and 5 bases, there was a span of 19 bases. Germline CDR1 is SNHLY and CDR2 is FYNNEI. This CDR3 is 15 amino acids long. The DNA for the CDR3 is TGTGCCAGCAGCGGAACAAACACCGATAGGGAGACCCAGTACTTC. Amino acids: CASSGTNTDRETQYF. The full variable domain, in which reference TRBV2 and TRBJ2-5 provide the parts outside the CDR3, is EPEVTQTPSHQVTQMGQEVILRCVPISNHLYFYWYRQILGQKVEFLVSFYNNEISEKSEIFDDQFSVERPDGSNFTLKIRSTKLEDSAMYFCASSGTNTDRETQYFGPGTRLLVL.

V gene TRBV5-1 combines with J gene TRBJ2-5; tentatively, D is TRBD2 (6 bases). CDR3 length equals 15 residues. Germline-derived CDR1 and CDR2 are SGHRS and YFSETQ. Trimming stripped 4 bases from V and 5 bases from J, with 18 bases between. CDR3 region: CASSIGSGTPETQYF. As DNA, the CDR3 is TGCGCCAGCAGCATTGGCTCCGGGACTCCGGAGACCCAGTACTTC.

This clone was found once. This chain uses TRBV18 with TRBJ2-3; a weak D match, TRBD2 (5 bases). The V end lost 2 bases, the J end lost 3 bases, and 12 bases lay between the germline ends. The CDR3 spans 15 residues. The germline V gene encodes CDR1 KGHSH and CDR2 LQKENI. The CDR3 DNA is TGTGCCAGCTCACCAACTAGGGTAGTGACAGATACGCAGTATTTT. Translated: CASSPTRVVTDTQYF.

The chain links TRBV7-3 to TRBJ2-3; a weak D match, TRBD1 (6 bases). Trimming cost V 5 bases and J 1 base, with 10 bases left between them. The CDR3 spans 14 residues. The germline gives CDR1 SGHTA, CDR2 FQGTGA. CDR3 DNA: TGTGCCAGCAGCGGGGCAGGGGGCACAGATACGCAGTATTTT. Its translation: CASSGAGGTDTQYF.

On this clone: This same CDR3 is encoded by further DNA sequences in the sample. The rearrangement joins TRBV19 to TRBJ2-5; D gene unclear. Between the trimmed V and J ends, which lost 5 bases and 0 bases, there was a span of 7 bases. Per the germline V gene, CDR1 is LNHDA and CDR2 is SQIVND (reference sequence). This CDR3 is 13 amino acids long. The chain's CDR3 is CASSGQNQETQYF. CDR3 coding DNA: TGTGCCAGTAGTGGTCAGAACCAAGAGACCCAGTACTTC. The entire variable domain, with the rest obtained from reference TRBV19 and TRBJ2-5, is as follows: DGGITQSPKYLFRKEGQNVTLSCEQNLNHDAMYWYRQDPGQGLRLIYYSQIVNDFQKGDIAEGYSVSREKKESFPLTVTSAQKNPTAFYLCASSGQNQETQYFGPGTRLLVL.

The chain carries TRBV5-1 and TRBJ2-7; the D gene is possibly TRBD2 (6 bases). CDR1 and CDR2 from the germline V gene are SGHRS and YFSETQ. Trimming left V 0 bases short and J 7 bases short, with 20 bases between. This CDR3 region has 16 residues. CDR3: CASSLVSGPPRREQYF. The CDR3 nucleotides are TGCGCCAGCAGCTTGGTTAGCGGCCCCCCACGGCGGGAGCAGTACTTC.

The chain uses TRBV5-5 and TRBJ1-5; D call uncertain. CDR3 length equals 13 residues. V lost 0 bases and J 9 bases, leaving 10 bases between the germline ends. The germline V gene encodes CDR1 SGHKS and CDR2 YYEKEE (reference sequence). CDR3 coding DNA: TGTGCCAGCAGCTTGGTGGCGGGGAGGCCCCAGCATTTT. Protein product: CASSLVAGRPQHF.

The V call is TRBV7-2, the J call TRBJ2-7; a possible D gene is TRBD1 (6 bases). The germline gives CDR1 SGHTA, CDR2 FQGNSA. The V end was cut by 7 bases, the J end by 4 bases, with 17 bases between. This CDR3 is 14 amino acids long. The CDR3 nucleotides are TGTGCCAGCACCCTAGAGGGGGTTGGGTACGAGCAGTACTTC. Translated, it gives CASTLEGVGYEQYF.

The V gene is TRBV21-1, the J gene TRBJ2-3; the table gives TRBD1 as D, unverified against the DNA. TRBV21-1 is labeled a pseudogene. The CDR3 length is 14 residues. CDR3 protein: CASIVQGITDTQYF. CDR3 DNA sequence: TGTGCCAGCATTGTACAGGGAATCACAGATACGCAGTATTTT.

The CDR3 DNA reads as TGTGCCAGCAGCACCCGACAGGGGCGAGTCAATCAGCCCCAGCATTTT. Its translation is CASSTRQGRVNQPQHF. The gene calls are TRBV5-6 and TRBJ1-5; 8 bases align to TRBD1. The CDR3 consists of 16 residues. Germline CDR1 is SGHDT and CDR2 is YYEEEE. J was trimmed by 3 bases and V by 4 bases; bases with no gene match: 9.

This rearrangement joins TRBV19 to TRBJ2-7; D remains ambiguous. V was cut by 5 bases and J by 6 bases, with 8 bases left in between. Germline CDR1 reads LNHDA; CDR2 reads SQIVND (reference sequence). CDR3 length: 11 residues. CDR3 coding DNA: TGTGCCAGTAGTTGGGCAGCCGAGCAGTACTTC. This gives the protein CASSWAAEQYF.